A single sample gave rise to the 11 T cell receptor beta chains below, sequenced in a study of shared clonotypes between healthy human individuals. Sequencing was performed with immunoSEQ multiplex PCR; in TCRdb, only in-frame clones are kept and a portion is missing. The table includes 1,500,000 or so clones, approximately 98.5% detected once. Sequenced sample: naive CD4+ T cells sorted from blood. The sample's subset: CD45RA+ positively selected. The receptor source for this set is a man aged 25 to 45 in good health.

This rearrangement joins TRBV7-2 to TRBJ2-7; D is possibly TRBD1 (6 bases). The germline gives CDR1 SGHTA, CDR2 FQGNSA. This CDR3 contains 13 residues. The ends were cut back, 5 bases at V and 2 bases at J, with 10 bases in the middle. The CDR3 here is CASSRHRAYEQYF. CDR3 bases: TGTGCCAGCAGCAGACACAGGGCCTACGAGCAGTACTTC.

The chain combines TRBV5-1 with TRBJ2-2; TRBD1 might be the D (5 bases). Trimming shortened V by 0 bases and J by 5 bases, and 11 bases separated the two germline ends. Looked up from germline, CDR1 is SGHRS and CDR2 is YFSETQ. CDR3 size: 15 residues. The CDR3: CASSLVQGVTGELFF. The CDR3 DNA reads TGCGCCAGCAGCTTGGTTCAGGGTGTGACCGGGGAGCTGTTTTTT.

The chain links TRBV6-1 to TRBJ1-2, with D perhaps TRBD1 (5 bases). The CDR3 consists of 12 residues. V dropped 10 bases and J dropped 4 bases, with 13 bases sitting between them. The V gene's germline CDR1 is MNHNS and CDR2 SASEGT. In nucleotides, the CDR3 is TGTGCCACAGACTTGAGGGGCTATGGCTACACCTTC. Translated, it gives CATDLRGYGYTF.

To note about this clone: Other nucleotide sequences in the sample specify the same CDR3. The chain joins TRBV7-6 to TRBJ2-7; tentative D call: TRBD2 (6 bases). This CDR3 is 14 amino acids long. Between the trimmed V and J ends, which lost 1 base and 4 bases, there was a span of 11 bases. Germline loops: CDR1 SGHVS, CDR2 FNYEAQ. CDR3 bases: TGTGCCAGCAGCTTAGGGTTGGCGGGATACGAGCAGTACTTC. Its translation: CASSLGLAGYEQYF.

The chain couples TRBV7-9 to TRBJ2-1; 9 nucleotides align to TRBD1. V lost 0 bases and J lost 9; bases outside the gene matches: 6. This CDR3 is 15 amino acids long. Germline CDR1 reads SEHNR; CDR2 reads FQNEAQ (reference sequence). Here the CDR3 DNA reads TGTGCCAGCAGCTTAGCGGGACAGGGAGTTGGTGAGCAGTTCTTC. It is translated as CASSLAGQGVGEQFF.

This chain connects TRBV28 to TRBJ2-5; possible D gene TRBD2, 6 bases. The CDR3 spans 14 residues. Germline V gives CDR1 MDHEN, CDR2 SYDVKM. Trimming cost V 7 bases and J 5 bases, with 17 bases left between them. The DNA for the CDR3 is TGTGCCAGCAAGGTTGGGGCCGCGGGGGAGACCCAGTACTTC. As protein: CASKVGAAGETQYF.

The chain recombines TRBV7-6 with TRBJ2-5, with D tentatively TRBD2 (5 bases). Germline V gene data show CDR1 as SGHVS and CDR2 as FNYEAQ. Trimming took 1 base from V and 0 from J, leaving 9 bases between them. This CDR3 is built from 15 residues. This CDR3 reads CASSLGGSYQETQYF. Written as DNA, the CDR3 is TGTGCCAGCAGCTTAGGAGGGAGCTACCAAGAGACCCAGTACTTC.

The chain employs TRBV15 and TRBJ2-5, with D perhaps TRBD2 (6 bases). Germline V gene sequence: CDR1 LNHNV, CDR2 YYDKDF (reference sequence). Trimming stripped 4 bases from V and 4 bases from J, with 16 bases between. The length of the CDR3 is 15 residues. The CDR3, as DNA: TGTGCCACCAGCACGGGGGAGAACGGGGTAGAGACCCAGTACTTC. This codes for CATSTGENGVETQYF.

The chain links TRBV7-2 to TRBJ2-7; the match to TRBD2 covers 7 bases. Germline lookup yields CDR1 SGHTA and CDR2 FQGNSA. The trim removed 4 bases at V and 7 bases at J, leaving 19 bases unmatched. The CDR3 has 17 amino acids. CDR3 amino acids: CASSSLGREAHSWEQYF. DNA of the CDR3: TGTGCCAGCAGCTCCCTAGGGAGGGAGGCCCACTCTTGGGAGCAGTACTTC.

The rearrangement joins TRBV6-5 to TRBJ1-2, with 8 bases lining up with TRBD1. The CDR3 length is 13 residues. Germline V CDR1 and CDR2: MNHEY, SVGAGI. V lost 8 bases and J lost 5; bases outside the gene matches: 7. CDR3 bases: TGTGCCAGCTGGCAGGGGGCGAGTTATGGCTACACCTTC. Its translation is CASWQGASYGYTF.

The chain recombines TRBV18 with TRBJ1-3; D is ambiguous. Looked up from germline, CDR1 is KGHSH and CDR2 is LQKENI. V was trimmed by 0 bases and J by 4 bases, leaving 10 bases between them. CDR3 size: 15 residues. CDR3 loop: CASSPPQARGNTIYF. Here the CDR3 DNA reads TGTGCCAGCTCACCACCTCAGGCAAGAGGAAACACCATATATTTT. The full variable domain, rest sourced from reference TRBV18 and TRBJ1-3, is NAGVMQNPRHLVRRRGQEARLRCSPMKGHSHVYWYRQLPEEGLKFMVYLQKENIIDESGMPKERFSAEFPKEGPSILRIQQVVRGDSAAYFCASSPPQARGNTIYFGEGSWLTVV.